This T cell receptor beta chain was sequenced in a study of blood T cell repertoires in COVID-19. The protocol was immunoSEQ multiplex PCR, while the TCRdb copy is restricted to in-frame clones and leaves out a portion. The table includes 250,000 to 300,000 clones, roughly nine tenths detected once. The CDR3 consists of 13 residues. Note on this clone: One end of the junction does not line up with germline, which may come from a read error.

Sequencing was carried out using PBMCs or T cells enriched from blood (not recorded which). The receptor's source is a human donor in a cohort exposed to, infected with or recovered from COVID-19 (not recorded which). The donor label of this sample is uncertain. The V gene is TRBV12-3 or TRBV12-4, the J gene TRBJ1-1; D not certain. DNA of the CDR3: TGTGCCAGCAGTTTATTACTCGTTACTGAGGCTTTCTTT. This translates into CASSLLLVTEAFF.